Listed below are T cell receptor beta chains from one sample, sequenced in a study of blood T cells in healthy people across ages. TCRdb reprocessed the 5' RACE reads via MiXCR and lists one record per CDR3 protein. The table shows 1,800,000 or so distinct CDR3 sequences, with more than 35% occurring only once. The specimen sequenced was blood. The receptor source for this set is a human donor in good health. CDR3s include the opening cysteine and the closing phenylalanine or tryptophan. D genes are given only for firm matches. Clone size is given for some rows only: seen once, a few or many times, or a class if the clone is expanded.

abundance	j_gene	d_gene	len	v_gene	CDR3nt	CDR3aa
NA	TRBJ2-1	NA	15	TRBV6-6	TGTGCCAGCAGTACCCCGGATTTGCGGCACAATGAGCAGTTCTTC	CASSTPDLRHNEQFF
many	TRBJ2-7	TRBD1	18	TRBV4-3	TGCGCCAGCAGCCTAACCCCGAGGGGACAGGGGATCTCCTACGAGCAGTACTTC	CASSLTPRGQGISYEQYF
NA	TRBJ1-5	TRBD1	12	TRBV24-1	TGTGCCACCTGCAGGGGGAATCAGCCCCAGCATTTT	CATCRGNQPQHF
NA	TRBJ1-2	NA	14	TRBV5-1	TGCGCCAGCAGTAGCGAGGGTACAGGCTATGGCTACACCTTC	CASSSEGTGYGYTF
NA	TRBJ2-7	NA	15	TRBV6-1	TGTGCCAGCAGTGAATCGTCGGGACACTCCTACGAGCAGTACTTC	CASSESSGHSYEQYF
NA	TRBJ1-2	TRBD1	13	TRBV2	TGTGCCAGCAAGACAGGGCCCACGGAGGGCTACACCTTC	CASKTGPTEGYTF
NA	TRBJ2-4	NA	13	TRBV29-1	TGCAGCTCAATCGTAGGTCATACGGACATTCAGTACTTC	CSSIVGHTDIQYF
few	TRBJ1-2	TRBD1	14	TRBV18	TGTGCCAGCTCAGGGACAGCACAGGACTATGGCTACACCTTC	CASSGTAQDYGYTF
NA	TRBJ2-3	NA	13	TRBV2	TGTGCCAGCGGTCTCCTTCGCGAGGATACGCAGTATTTT	CASGLLREDTQYF
NA	TRBJ2-3	TRBD2	17	TRBV6-1	TGTGCCAGCAGTCTCACCCCTGAGCGGGGGAGCACAGATACGCAGTATTTT	CASSLTPERGSTDTQYF
few	TRBJ1-2	NA	12	TRBV20-1	TGCAGTGCTAGAGCCTTAGACTATGGCTACACCTTC	CSARALDYGYTF
NA	TRBJ1-1	NA	13	TRBV19	TGTGCCAATAGTACCCAGGGATACACTGAAGCTTTCTTT	CANSTQGYTEAFF
NA	TRBJ2-3	TRBD2	15	TRBV2	TGTGCCAGCACCATGGGACTAGCGGGGACAGATACGCAGTATTTT	CASTMGLAGTDTQYF
NA	TRBJ2-3	TRBD1	18	TRBV12-3/TRBV12-4	TGTGCCAGCAGTAAAACTTTTGGTGTAGGGGGCGGCGCAGATACGCAGTATTTT	CASSKTFGVGGGADTQYF
NA	TRBJ2-1	TRBD1	17	TRBV27	TGTGCCAGCAGTTTTCGGGGCGAGGGACAGGGGTTCTATGAGCAGTTCTTC	CASSFRGEGQGFYEQFF
NA	TRBJ2-3	NA	15	TRBV12-3/TRBV12-4	TGTGCCAGCAGTTTTTCTACAGTCTACACAGATACGCAGTATTTT	CASSFSTVYTDTQYF
few	TRBJ2-7	NA	14	TRBV7-3	TGTGCCAGCAGCTTATTCTCTAGTTCCGACGAGCAGTACTTC	CASSLFSSSDEQYF